Listed below are T cell receptor beta chains from one sample, sequenced in a study of cytomegalovirus exposure and HLA in healthy donors. The repertoire was sequenced with immunoSEQ multiplex PCR; TCRdb's copy has only in-frame clones and lacks some. The data show fewer than 140,000 clones, less than 80% seen once. The source material was PBMCs. The receptors were sampled from a man in his 60s in good health and CMV-seronegative. Each CDR3 is given with its conserved first and last residue. D genes are given only for firm matches. Some rows mark clone size as missing; the rest say once, few, many or name a class of expanded clone.

TRBV9	.	TRBJ1-2	TRBD1	TGTGCCAGCAGCGTAACCGGGACAGAGGGTGGCTACACCTTC	CASSVTGTEGGYTF
TRBV7-2	.	TRBJ1-1	.	TGTGCCAGCAGCTTAAAAGCAGGGGCCGGCACTGAAGCTTTCTTT	CASSLKAGAGTEAFF
TRBV11-2	.	TRBJ2-1	TRBD1	TGTGCCAGCAGCTTAGAGGGGTCGGGGACAGGCTCCTACAATGAGCAGTTCTTC	CASSLEGSGTGSYNEQFF
TRBV30	.	TRBJ1-2	TRBD1	TGTGCCTGGGACCGGACAGGGCGGGGAGGCTACACCTTC	CAWDRTGRGGYTF
TRBV10-3	.	TRBJ1-1	.	TGTGCCATCAGTGAGTCGAACAGGGAGAACACTGAAGCTTTCTTT	CAISESNRENTEAFF
TRBV5-4	few	TRBJ1-1	.	TGTGCCACAACAGGGTCCCTTATGAACACTGAAGCTTTCTTT	CATTGSLMNTEAFF
TRBV7-2	.	TRBJ1-5	.	TGTGCCAGCAGCTTAGCGGGCCAGCTCAATCAGCCCCAGCATTTT	CASSLAGQLNQPQHF
TRBV5-1	.	TRBJ2-3	.	TGCGCCAGCAGCTTGCGGGGGGCCGGCACAGATACGCAGTATTTT	CASSLRGAGTDTQYF
TRBV7-3	.	TRBJ1-5	.	TGTGCCAGCAGCTTAACGGGCGGCAGGGGTGACCAGCCCCAGCATTTT	CASSLTGGRGDQPQHF
TRBV9	.	TRBJ2-3	.	TGTGCCAGCAGCGCCGGACAAGGCGATACGCAGTATTTT	CASSAGQGDTQYF
TRBV7-9	.	TRBJ2-7	TRBD1	TGTGCCAGCAGCTCTCCGGGACAGGGTAGTTACGAGCAGTACTTC	CASSSPGQGSYEQYF
TRBV11-3	.	TRBJ1-1	TRBD1	TGTGCCAGCAGCTTGGGGACAGGAGAGAACACTGAAGCTTTCTTT	CASSLGTGENTEAFF
TRBV5-1	once	TRBJ1-2	TRBD1	TGCGCCAGCAGCATTAGCGGGAGGGGGCGAGATGGCTACACCTTC	CASSISGRGRDGYTF
TRBV29-1	.	TRBJ1-2	TRBD1	TGCAGCCACCAGGGACAGGGGGGTCGAGGCTACACCTTC	CSHQGQGGRGYTF
TRBV29-1	.	TRBJ2-1	TRBD2	TGCAGCGTTGAGGAGGCTAGCGGGGGGCCTTACAATGAGCAGTTCTTC	CSVEEASGGPYNEQFF
TRBV11-1	.	TRBJ2-3	TRBD2	TGTGCCAGCAGCTTAGTAGCTAGCGGGGGCACAGATACGCAGTATTTT	CASSLVASGGTDTQYF
TRBV28	.	TRBJ1-2	TRBD1	TGTGCCAGCAGTCCGGGACAGGCTTACTATGGCTACACCTTC	CASSPGQAYYGYTF
TRBV15	.	TRBJ1-2	.	TGTGCCACCAGCAGAGAAGTAGGGGGGGAGGGCTACACCTTC	CATSREVGGEGYTF
TRBV6-6	.	TRBJ1-1	.	TGTGCCAGCAGTACCAGGGAGGGAATAACTGAAGCTTTCTTT	CASSTREGITEAFF
TRBV5-1	.	TRBJ1-2	.	TGCGCCAGCAGCTTGGACCTATCTGGCTATGGCTACACCTTC	CASSLDLSGYGYTF
TRBV6-1	once	TRBJ2-1	.	TGTGCCAGCAGTGAACAGGGTTATGAGCAGTTCTTC	CASSEQGYEQFF
TRBV7-2	.	TRBJ1-1	TRBD1	TGTGCCAGCAGCTCGACACCCACGACAGGGGGGACTGAAGCTTTCTTT	CASSSTPTTGGTEAFF
TRBV7-3	.	TRBJ2-1	TRBD2	TGTGCCAGCAGCTTAAATAGCGGGGGGGCGAGCTCCTACAATGAGCAGTTCTTC	CASSLNSGGASSYNEQFF
TRBV6-5	.	TRBJ1-2	TRBD1	TGTGCCAGCAGTTACTTCAGGGGGCAGCGGTTATATGGCTACACCTTC	CASSYFRGQRLYGYTF
TRBV4-3	few	TRBJ1-1	.	TGCGCCAGCAGCCAAATTCAGGGGTCGAAAACTGAAGCTTTCTTT	CASSQIQGSKTEAFF
TRBV6-5	.	TRBJ1-2	TRBD1	TGTGCCAGCAGCCCAGGGACAGGGGGATACTATGGCTACACCTTC	CASSPGTGGYYGYTF
TRBV7-2	few	TRBJ2-5	TRBD2	TGTGCCAGCAGCTTAAACGGGGGGGGAGCAGAGACCCAGTACTTC	CASSLNGGGAETQYF
TRBV7-2	.	TRBJ2-1	TRBD2	TGTGCCAGCAGCGCGGGACTAGCGGGGGGGAATGAGCAGTTCTTC	CASSAGLAGGNEQFF
TRBV5-6	once	TRBJ2-3	TRBD2	TGTGCCAGCAGCTTGTTTGTAGCGGGGAGATTCACTAGCACAGATACGCAGTATTTT	CASSLFVAGRFTSTDTQYF
TRBV5-5	.	TRBJ1-2	.	TGTGCCAGCAGCTTGCTGCAGGGGCCTGTTGGCTACACCTTC	CASSLLQGPVGYTF
TRBV6-6	.	TRBJ1-2	TRBD1	TGTGCCAGCAGTAACCCCGACCGCACAGGGGCACACACCTTC	CASSNPDRTGAHTF
TRBV19	.	TRBJ1-2	.	TGTGCCAGTAGTATCCCACAGTATGGCTACACCTTC	CASSIPQYGYTF
TRBV7-2	.	TRBJ1-3	.	TGTGCCAGCAGCTTAGATTCGCAGACTGGAAACACCATATATTTT	CASSLDSQTGNTIYF
TRBV30	.	TRBJ1-3	.	TGTGCCTGGAGTGATCCGGCAGGCCTAAGCTCTGGAAACACCATATATTTT	CAWSDPAGLSSGNTIYF
TRBV5-1	.	TRBJ1-1	.	TGCGCCAGCAGCTTACAGCCATCTAACACTGAAGCTTTCTTT	CASSLQPSNTEAFF
TRBV11-3	.	TRBJ2-2	TRBD1	TGTGCCAGCAGCAGCACCGGGACAGCCAACACCGGGGAGCTGTTTTTT	CASSSTGTANTGELFF
TRBV7-9	.	TRBJ1-2	.	TGTGCCAGCAGCTTACTACAGGGCTATGGCTACACCTTC	CASSLLQGYGYTF
TRBV28	.	TRBJ2-2	TRBD1	TGTGCCAGCAGTGCCCGGACAGGGTGGGTTAGGGAGCTGTTTTTT	CASSARTGWVRELFF
TRBV4-1	.	TRBJ1-5	TRBD1	TGCGCCAGCAGCCAAGGGACAGGGGGTTGGCCCCAGCATTTT	CASSQGTGGWPQHF
TRBV5-4	.	TRBJ1-1	TRBD1	TGTGCCAGCATGGGGACAGGGTCTTCTGAAGCTTTCTTT	CASMGTGSSEAFF
TRBV29-1	.	TRBJ1-1	.	TGCAGCGTTGACCACCAGAGGAGTATTGACACTGAAGCTTTCTTT	CSVDHQRSIDTEAFF
TRBV7-2	.	TRBJ1-2	.	TGTGCCAGCAGCCTTAGGTGGCTCGCGGGGGGCTACACCTTC	CASSLRWLAGGYTF
TRBV2	.	TRBJ1-5	.	TGTGCCAGCAATCAGCAGGGTGGCGATCAGCCCCAGCATTTT	CASNQQGGDQPQHF
TRBV4-2	.	TRBJ2-1	.	TGTGCCAGCAGCCGAAGTCCTGCGGAGAATGAGCAGTTCTTC	CASSRSPAENEQFF
TRBV6-6	.	TRBJ1-4	TRBD1	TGTGCCACACGGACAGGGGGGGATGAAAAACTGTTTTTT	CATRTGGDEKLFF